This TCR beta chain was sequenced in a study of blood T cell repertoires in COVID-19. Overall study context: COVID-19 samples from acute and convalescent phases originated in the United States, Italy and Spain.

The germline V gene encodes CDR1 SNHLY and CDR2 FYNNEI. The CDR3 length is 13 residues. The ends lost 3 bases at V and 4 bases at J; junction bases unmatched: 1. This table comes from immunoSEQ multiplex PCR, and its TCRdb copy is limited to in-frame clones, with some not included. This table holds about 220,000 clones, 86% found once. Seattle cases were enrolled at active infection and followed longitudinally. The sequencing input was peripheral blood. The genes are TRBV2 and TRBJ1-1, with TRBD1 identical over 8 bases. This TCR derives from a woman aged 45 to 65 with COVID-19, enrolled during active disease. Here the CDR3 reads CASSETGVTEAFF. The CDR3 DNA reads TGTGCCAGCAGTGAGACAGGGGTCACTGAAGCTTTCTTT.